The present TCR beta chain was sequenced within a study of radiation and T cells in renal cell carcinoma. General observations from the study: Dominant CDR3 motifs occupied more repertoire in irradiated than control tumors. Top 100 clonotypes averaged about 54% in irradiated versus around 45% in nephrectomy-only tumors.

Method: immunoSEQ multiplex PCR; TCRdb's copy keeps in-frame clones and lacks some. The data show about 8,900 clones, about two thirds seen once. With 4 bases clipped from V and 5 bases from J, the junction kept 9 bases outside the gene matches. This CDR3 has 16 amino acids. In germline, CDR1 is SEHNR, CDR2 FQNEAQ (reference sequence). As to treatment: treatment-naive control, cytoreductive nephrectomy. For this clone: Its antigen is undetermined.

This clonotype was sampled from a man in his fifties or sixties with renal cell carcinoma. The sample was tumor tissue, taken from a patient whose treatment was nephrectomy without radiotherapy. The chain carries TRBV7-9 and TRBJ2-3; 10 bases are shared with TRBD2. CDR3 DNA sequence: TGTGCCAGCAGCTCGAAAGCGGGGGGGCCACAAGATACGCAGTATTTT. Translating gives CASSSKAGGPQDTQYF.